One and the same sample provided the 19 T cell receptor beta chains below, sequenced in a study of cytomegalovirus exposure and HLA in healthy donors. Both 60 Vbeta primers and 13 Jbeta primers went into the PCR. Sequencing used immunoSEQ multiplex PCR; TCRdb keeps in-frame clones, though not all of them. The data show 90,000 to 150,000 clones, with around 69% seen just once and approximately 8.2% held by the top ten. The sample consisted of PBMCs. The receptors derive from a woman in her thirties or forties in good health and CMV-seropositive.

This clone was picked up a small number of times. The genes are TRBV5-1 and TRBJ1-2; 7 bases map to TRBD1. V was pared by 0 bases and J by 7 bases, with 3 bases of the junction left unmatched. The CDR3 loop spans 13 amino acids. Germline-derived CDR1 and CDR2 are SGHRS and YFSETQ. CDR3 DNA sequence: TGCGCCAGCAGCTTGGCCCGACAGGGTGGCTACACCTTC. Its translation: CASSLARQGGYTF.

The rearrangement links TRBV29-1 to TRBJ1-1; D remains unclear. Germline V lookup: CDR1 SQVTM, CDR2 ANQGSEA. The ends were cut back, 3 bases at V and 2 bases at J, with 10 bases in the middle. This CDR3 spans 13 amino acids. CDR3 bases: TGCAGCGTTGACCAGCGGGCAAACACTGAAGCTTTCTTT. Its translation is CSVDQRANTEAFF. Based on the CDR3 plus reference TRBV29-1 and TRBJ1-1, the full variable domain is SAVISQKPSRDICQRGTSLTIQCQVDSQVTMMFWYRQQPGQSLTLIATANQGSEATYESGFVIDKFPISRPNLTFSTLTVSNMSPEDSSIYLCSVDQRANTEAFFGQGTRLTVV.

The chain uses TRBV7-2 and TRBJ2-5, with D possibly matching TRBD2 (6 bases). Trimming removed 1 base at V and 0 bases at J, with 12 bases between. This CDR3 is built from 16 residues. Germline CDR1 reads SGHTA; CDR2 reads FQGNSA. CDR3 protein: CASSLVASANQETQYF. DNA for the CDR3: TGTGCCAGCAGCTTAGTCGCTAGCGCGAACCAAGAGACCCAGTACTTC.

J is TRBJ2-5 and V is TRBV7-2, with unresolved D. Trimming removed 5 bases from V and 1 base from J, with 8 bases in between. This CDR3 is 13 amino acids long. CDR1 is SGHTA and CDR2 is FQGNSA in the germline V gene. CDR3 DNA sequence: TGTGCCAGCAGCCTCGACACCCAAGAGACCCAGTACTTC. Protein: CASSLDTQETQYF.

The CDR3 region has the DNA TGTGCCAGCAGCGCAGACAGGGAGTCTGATGGCTACACCTTC. It encodes CASSADRESDGYTF. V is TRBV7-3 and J is TRBJ1-2; 7 bases are a match to TRBD1. V trimming: 5 bases; J trimming: 6 bases; junction bases outside the gene matches: 9. There are 14 residues in the CDR3. Germline V lookup: CDR1 SGHTA, CDR2 FQGTGA.

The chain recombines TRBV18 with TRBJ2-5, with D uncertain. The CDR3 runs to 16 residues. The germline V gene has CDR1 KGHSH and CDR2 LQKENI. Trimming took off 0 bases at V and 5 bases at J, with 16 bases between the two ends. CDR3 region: CASSPPSTGGLETQYF. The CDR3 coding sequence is TGTGCCAGCTCACCACCATCAACCGGTGGGCTGGAGACCCAGTACTTC.

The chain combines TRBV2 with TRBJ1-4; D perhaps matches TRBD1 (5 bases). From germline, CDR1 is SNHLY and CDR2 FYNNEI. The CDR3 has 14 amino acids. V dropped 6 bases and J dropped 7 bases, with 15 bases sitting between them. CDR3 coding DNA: TGTGCCAGCAGCCGGGACGGGGGTATTGAAAAACTGTTTTTT. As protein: CASSRDGGIEKLFF. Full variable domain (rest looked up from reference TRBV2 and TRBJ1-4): EPEVTQTPSHQVTQMGQEVILRCVPISNHLYFYWYRQILGQKVEFLVSFYNNEISEKSEIFDDQFSVERPDGSNFTLKIRSTKLEDSAMYFCASSRDGGIEKLFFGSGTQLSVL.

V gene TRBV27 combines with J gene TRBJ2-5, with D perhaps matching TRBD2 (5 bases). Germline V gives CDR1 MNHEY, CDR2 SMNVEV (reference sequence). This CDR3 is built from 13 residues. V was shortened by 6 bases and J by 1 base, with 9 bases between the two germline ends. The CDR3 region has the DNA TGTGCCAGCAGGCTAGCAGGCCAAGAGACCCAGTACTTC. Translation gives CASRLAGQETQYF.

For the CDR3, the DNA is TGTGCCACCTTAGGGACAGCTCAAAACATTCAGTACTTC. Translation: CATLGTAQNIQYF. The J gene is TRBJ2-4, the V gene TRBV19, with 7 bases fitting TRBD1. Per the germline V gene, CDR1 is LNHDA and CDR2 is SQIVND (reference sequence). The length of the CDR3 is 13 residues. The V segment lost 10 bases and the J segment 5 bases; nucleotides outside the gene matches: 8.

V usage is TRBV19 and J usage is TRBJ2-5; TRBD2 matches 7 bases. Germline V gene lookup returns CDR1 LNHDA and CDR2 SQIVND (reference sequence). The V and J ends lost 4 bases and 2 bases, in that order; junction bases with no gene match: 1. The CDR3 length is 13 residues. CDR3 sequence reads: CASSNGGQETQYF. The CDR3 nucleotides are TGTGCCAGTAGTAACGGGGGGCAAGAGACCCAGTACTTC.

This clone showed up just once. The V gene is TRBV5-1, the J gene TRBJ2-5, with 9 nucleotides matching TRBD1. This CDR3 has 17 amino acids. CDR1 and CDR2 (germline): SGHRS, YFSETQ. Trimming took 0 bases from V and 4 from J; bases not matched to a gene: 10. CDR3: CASSLGTGAARRETQYF. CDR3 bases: TGCGCCAGCAGCTTGGGGACAGGGGCAGCGAGGAGAGAGACCCAGTACTTC.

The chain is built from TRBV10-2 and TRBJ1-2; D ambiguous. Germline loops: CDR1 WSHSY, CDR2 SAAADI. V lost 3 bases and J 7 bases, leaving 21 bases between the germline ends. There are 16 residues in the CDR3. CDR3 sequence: CASSEYEVAFLSGYTF. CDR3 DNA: TGCGCCAGCAGTGAATACGAAGTCGCGTTTCTATCTGGCTACACCTTC.

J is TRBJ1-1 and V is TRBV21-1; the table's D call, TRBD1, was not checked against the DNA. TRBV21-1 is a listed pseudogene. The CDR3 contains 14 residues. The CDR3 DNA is TGTGCCAGCAGCAACCAGGGAAGGGGGCAGCAAGCTTTCTTT. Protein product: CASSNQGRGQQAFF.

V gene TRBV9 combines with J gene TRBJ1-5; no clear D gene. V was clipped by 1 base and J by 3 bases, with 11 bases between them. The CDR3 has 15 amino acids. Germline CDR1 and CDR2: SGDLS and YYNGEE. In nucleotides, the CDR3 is TGTGCCAGCAGCGTAAGTGGGCACGCCAATCAGCCCCAGCATTTT. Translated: CASSVSGHANQPQHF.

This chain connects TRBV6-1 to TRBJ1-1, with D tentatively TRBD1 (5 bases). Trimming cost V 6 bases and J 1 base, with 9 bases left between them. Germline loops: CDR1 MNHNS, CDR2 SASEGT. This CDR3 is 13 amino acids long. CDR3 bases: TGTGCCAGCAGGGGGCGGGGGAACACTGAAGCTTTCTTT. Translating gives CASRGRGNTEAFF.

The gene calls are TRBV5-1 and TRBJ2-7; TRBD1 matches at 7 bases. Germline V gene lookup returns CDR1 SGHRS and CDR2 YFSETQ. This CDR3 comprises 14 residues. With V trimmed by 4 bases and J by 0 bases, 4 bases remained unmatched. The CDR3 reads CASSDRDSSYEQYF. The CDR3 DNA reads TGCGCCAGCAGCGACCGGGACAGCTCCTACGAGCAGTACTTC.

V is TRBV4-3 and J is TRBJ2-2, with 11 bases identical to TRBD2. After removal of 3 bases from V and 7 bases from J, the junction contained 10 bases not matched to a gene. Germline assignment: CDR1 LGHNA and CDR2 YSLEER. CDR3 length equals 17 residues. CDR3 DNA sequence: TGCGCCAGCAGCCAGGGTACTAGCGGGGGACTTAGCGGGGAGCTGTTTTTT. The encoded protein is CASSQGTSGGLSGELFF.

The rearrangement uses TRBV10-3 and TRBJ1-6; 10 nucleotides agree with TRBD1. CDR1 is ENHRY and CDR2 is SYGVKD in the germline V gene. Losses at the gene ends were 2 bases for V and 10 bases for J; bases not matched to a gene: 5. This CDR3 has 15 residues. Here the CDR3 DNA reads TGTGCCATCAGTGAGGGAGGGACAGGGGAGTCACCCCTCCACTTT. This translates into CAISEGGTGESPLHF.

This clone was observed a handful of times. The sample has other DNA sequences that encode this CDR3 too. CDR3 amino acids: CASSLGAGMNTEAFF. The CDR3 DNA follows: TGTGCCAGCAGCTTGGGTGCGGGAATGAACACTGAAGCTTTCTTT. The V call is TRBV5-4, the J call TRBJ1-1; D is ambiguous. This CDR3 contains 15 residues. Per germline, CDR1 SGHNT and CDR2 YYREEE (reference sequence). Trimming shortened V by 0 bases and J by 0 bases, and 9 bases separated the two germline ends. Together with reference TRBV5-4 and TRBJ1-1, the CDR3 gives the full variable domain: ETGVTQSPTHLIKTRGQQVTLRCSSQSGHNTVSWYQQALGQGPQFIFQYYREEENGRGNFPPRFSGLQFPNYSSELNVNALELDDSALYLCASSLGAGMNTEAFFGQGTRLTVV.